The source of this T cell receptor (beta chain) is a study of cytomegalovirus exposure and HLA in healthy donors. Study-wide findings and caveats: Researchers had no immune exposure information except CMV serostatus available.

The CDR3 contains 16 residues. CDR1 is SGHTS, CDR2 YDEGEE, per germline. Trimming cost V 1 base and J 4 bases, with 15 bases left between them. Comment on this clone: What it binds is not known.

A multiplex PCR was run with 60 Vbeta primers and 13 Jbeta primers. Clones were sequenced by immunoSEQ multiplex PCR, and TCRdb holds only the in-frame ones, with some missing. This sample has 150,000 to 200,000 clones; 55% to 65% occur once, and the top ten carry 2.5% to 3%. The specimen was PBMCs. J is TRBJ1-5 and V is TRBV5-8; D gene ambiguous. The sequence came from a man aged 40-49 years in good health and CMV-seronegative. CDR3 nucleotide sequence: TGTGCCAGCAGCTTGCGTTTGAGCGGGTTTAATCAGCCCCAGCATTTT. This gives the protein CASSLRLSGFNQPQHF.